This T cell receptor beta chain stems from a study of CD8 T cells in Susac syndrome. Study information: Patients with Susac syndrome were therapy-naive, on corticosteroids, or on intravenous immunoglobulin alone at the time that blood was drawn.

Findings of the study overall: TCR sequencing and HLA analysis covered a relatively small number of individuals.

Germline CDR1 reads ENHRY; CDR2 reads SYGVKD. V gave up 3 bases and J gave up 8 bases; unmatched junction bases: 10. The CDR3 spans 15 residues. RNA, at roughly 0.45 to 1 ug, was reverse transcribed with random hexamers. Multiplex immunoSEQ PCR targeted 54 Vbeta and 13 Jbeta TCR beta segments. From the immunoSEQ multiplex PCR reads, TCRdb called clonotypes with MiXCR, one entry per CDR3 protein. In the table there are 170,000 or so distinct CDR3 sequences, around 96% of which are singletons. Purification of the CD8+ and CD4+ T cells relied on negative isolation, and TEMRA cells underwent FACS enrichment. With regard to this clonotype: Its target is not known.

The rearrangement uses TRBV10-3 and TRBJ1-2; TRBD1 aligns across 9 bases. Sequencing was done on a sample of CD4+ T cells from PBMCs. This TCR came from a human donor with Susac syndrome. Here the CDR3 reads CAISDGTGRGRGYTF. In DNA, the CDR3 is TGTGCCATCAGTGACGGGACAGGGCGAGGTAGAGGCTACACCTTC.